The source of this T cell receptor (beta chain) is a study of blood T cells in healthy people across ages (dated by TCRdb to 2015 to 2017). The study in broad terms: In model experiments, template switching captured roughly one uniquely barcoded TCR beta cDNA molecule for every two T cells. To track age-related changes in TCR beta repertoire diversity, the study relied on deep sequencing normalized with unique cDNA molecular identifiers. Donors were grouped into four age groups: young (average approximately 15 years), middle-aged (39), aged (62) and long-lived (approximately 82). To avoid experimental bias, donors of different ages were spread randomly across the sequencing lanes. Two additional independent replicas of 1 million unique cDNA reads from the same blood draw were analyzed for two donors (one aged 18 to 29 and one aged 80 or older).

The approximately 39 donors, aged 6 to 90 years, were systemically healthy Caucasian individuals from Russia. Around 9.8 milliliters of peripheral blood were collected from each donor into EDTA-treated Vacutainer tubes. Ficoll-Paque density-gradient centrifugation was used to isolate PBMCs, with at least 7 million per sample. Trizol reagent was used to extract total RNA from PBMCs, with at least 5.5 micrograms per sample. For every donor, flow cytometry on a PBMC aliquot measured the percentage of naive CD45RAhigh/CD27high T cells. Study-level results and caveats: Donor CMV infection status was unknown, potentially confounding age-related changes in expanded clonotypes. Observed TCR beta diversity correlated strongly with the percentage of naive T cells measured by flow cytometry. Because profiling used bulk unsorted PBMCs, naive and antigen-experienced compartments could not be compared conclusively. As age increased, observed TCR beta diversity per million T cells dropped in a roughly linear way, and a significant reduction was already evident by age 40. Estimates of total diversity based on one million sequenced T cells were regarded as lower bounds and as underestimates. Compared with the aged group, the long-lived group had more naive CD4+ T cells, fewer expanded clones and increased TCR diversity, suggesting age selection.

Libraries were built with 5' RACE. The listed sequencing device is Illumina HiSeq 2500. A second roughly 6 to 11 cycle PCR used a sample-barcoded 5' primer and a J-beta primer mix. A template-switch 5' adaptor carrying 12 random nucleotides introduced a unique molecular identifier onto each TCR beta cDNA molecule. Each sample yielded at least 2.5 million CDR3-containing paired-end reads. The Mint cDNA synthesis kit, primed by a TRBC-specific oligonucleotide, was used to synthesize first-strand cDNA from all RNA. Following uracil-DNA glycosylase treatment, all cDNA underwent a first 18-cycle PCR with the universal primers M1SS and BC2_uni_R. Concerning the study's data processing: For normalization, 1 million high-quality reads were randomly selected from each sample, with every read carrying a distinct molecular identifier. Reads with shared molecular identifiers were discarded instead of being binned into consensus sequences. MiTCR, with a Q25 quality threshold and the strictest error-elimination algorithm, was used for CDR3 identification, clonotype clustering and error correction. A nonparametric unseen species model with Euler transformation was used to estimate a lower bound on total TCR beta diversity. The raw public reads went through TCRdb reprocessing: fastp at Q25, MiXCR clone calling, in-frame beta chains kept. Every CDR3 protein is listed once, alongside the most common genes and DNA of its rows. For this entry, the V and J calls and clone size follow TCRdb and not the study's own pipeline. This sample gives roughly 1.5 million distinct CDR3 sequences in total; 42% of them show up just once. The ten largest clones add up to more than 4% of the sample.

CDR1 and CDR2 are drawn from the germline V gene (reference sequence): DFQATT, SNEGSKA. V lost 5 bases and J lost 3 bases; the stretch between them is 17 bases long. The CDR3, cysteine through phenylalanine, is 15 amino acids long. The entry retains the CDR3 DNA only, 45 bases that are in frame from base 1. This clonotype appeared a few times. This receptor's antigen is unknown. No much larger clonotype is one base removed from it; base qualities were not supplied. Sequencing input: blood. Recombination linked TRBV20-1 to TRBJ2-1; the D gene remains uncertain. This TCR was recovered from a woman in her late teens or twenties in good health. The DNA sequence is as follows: TGCAGTGCTGGATCGATGAGCAGGAGCTACAATGAGCAGTTCTTC. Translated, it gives CSAGSMSRSYNEQFF.